The 8 T cell receptor beta chains in this list originate from one sample, sequenced in a study of identical twins. MiXCR, run by TCRdb on the 5' RACE reads, gives a single entry per CDR3 protein. The data show fewer than 550,000 distinct CDR3 sequences, with approximately 15% seen just once and about 1% held by the top ten. The data were also submitted as part of a second study, on yellow fever vaccine responses in identical twins.

Material: CD4+ T cells sorted from blood. Every receptor here comes from a woman aged 18 to 35 in good health.

This clonotype occurred a few times. The chain has TRBV7-9 and TRBJ1-5; TRBD1 might be the D (5 bases). CDR1 and CDR2 (germline): SEHNR, FQNEAQ (reference sequence). Trimming took 5 bases from V and 2 from J, leaving 10 bases between them. The CDR3 has 14 amino acids. The chain's CDR3 is CASSPGLGNQPQHF. The DNA for the CDR3 is TGTGCCAGCAGCCCAGGGTTAGGCAATCAGCCCCAGCATTTT.

This clonotype came up a few times. V usage is TRBV29-1 and J usage is TRBJ1-2; 9 bases align to TRBD1. With V trimmed by 4 bases and J by 5 bases, 8 bases remained unmatched. Per the germline V gene, CDR1 is SQVTM and CDR2 is ANQGSEA. The CDR3 extends over 14 amino acids. The CDR3 spells CSVGGGQGIYGYTF. The CDR3 DNA is TGCAGCGTTGGGGGTGGACAGGGGATTTATGGCTACACCTTC. The whole variable domain, filled in from reference TRBV29-1 and TRBJ1-2, reads SAVISQKPSRDICQRGTSLTIQCQVDSQVTMMFWYRQQPGQSLTLIATANQGSEATYESGFVIDKFPISRPNLTFSTLTVSNMSPEDSSIYLCSVGGGQGIYGYTFGSGTRLTVV.

The V gene is TRBV28, the J gene TRBJ2-2, with a possible D match to TRBD1 (6 bases). Germline V gene lookup returns CDR1 MDHEN and CDR2 SYDVKM. With 7 bases removed from V and 5 bases from J, the gap between germline ends came to 26 bases. This CDR3 has 18 amino acids. The CDR3 nucleotides are TGTGCCAGCAAACAGGGAGCACGGAGAGAGAGAAAAACCGGGGAGCTGTTTTTT. Protein: CASKQGARRERKTGELFF. Using reference TRBV28 and TRBJ2-2 for the parts outside the CDR3, the full variable domain is DVKVTQSSRYLVKRTGEKVFLECVQDMDHENMFWYRQDPGLGLRLIYFSYDVKMKEKGDIPEGYSVSREKKERFSLILESASTNQTSMYLCASKQGARRERKTGELFFGEGSRLTVL.

This clonotype was observed a handful of times. J is TRBJ1-2 and V is TRBV2; TRBD1 aligns across 7 bases. Per the germline V gene, CDR1 is SNHLY and CDR2 is FYNNEI. This CDR3 region has 13 residues. V lost 5 bases to trimming and J lost 7 bases; unmatched junction nucleotides: 7. The CDR3 region is CASSLVTGAGYTF. The CDR3 coding sequence is TGTGCCAGCAGTTTAGTCACAGGGGCTGGCTACACCTTC.

The V and J genes are TRBV4-3 and TRBJ2-7, with D possibly matching TRBD2 (6 bases). Germline V gene lookup returns CDR1 LGHNA and CDR2 YSLEER. The CDR3 extends over 14 amino acids. V was trimmed by 0 bases and J by 6 bases, leaving 12 bases between them. For the CDR3, the DNA is TGCGCCAGCAGCCAAGATCCCGTGGGAGGCGAGCAGTACTTC. This codes for CASSQDPVGGEQYF.

This clonotype was seen only a few times. As DNA, the CDR3 is TGTGCCAGCAGAGTAGGGACAGGCAACTATGGCTACACCTTC. Encoded protein: CASRVGTGNYGYTF. The chain couples TRBV6-4 to TRBJ1-2, with 8 bases identical to TRBD1. Germline CDR1 and CDR2: MRHNA and SNTAGT. CDR3 length: 14 residues. Trimming cost V 6 bases and J 2 bases; bases outside gene matches: 5.

V and J are TRBV10-3 and TRBJ2-3; D is ambiguous. The length of the CDR3 is 13 residues. CDR1 and CDR2 (germline): ENHRY, SYGVKD. Trimming took 0 bases from V and 2 from J, leaving 3 bases between them. The CDR3: CAISESYTDTQYF. The CDR3 bases are TGTGCCATCAGTGAGTCTTACACAGATACGCAGTATTTT.

The chain links TRBV6-1 to TRBJ1-6; D remains unclear. Trimming took 7 bases from V and 7 from J, leaving 14 bases between them. Looked up from germline, CDR1 is MNHNS and CDR2 is SASEGT. The CDR3 runs to 14 residues. This CDR3 is CASTTAQPNSPLHF. As DNA, the CDR3 is TGTGCCAGCACGACCGCCCAACCAAATTCACCCCTCCACTTT.